This T cell receptor (beta chain) was sequenced in a study of T cells in Graves' hyperthyroidism and ophthalmopathy. This clonotype was seen a few times. CDR3 size: 17 residues. CDR1 and CDR2 from the germline V gene are KGHDR and SFDVKD. Trimming stripped 3 bases from V and 7 bases from J, with 22 bases between. RNA transcripts yielded amplified TCR beta CDR3 regions. The HTBI set primed first-round TCR CDR3 RT-PCR. TCRdb called the multiplex PCR reads again in MiXCR, with one record for every CDR3 protein. The sample consists of under 350,000 distinct CDR3 sequences, 15% to 20% of them appearing once.

The chain employs TRBV24-1 and TRBJ2-3; TRBD1 is a possible D gene (6 bases). The source of this sequence is a woman aged 50 to 60 with Graves' hyperthyroidism. Specimen: blood. The CDR3 sequence: CATSDPYTGKAVNTQYF. The DNA of the CDR3 is TGTGCCACCAGTGATCCCTACACAGGGAAAGCGGTGAATACGCAGTATTTT.